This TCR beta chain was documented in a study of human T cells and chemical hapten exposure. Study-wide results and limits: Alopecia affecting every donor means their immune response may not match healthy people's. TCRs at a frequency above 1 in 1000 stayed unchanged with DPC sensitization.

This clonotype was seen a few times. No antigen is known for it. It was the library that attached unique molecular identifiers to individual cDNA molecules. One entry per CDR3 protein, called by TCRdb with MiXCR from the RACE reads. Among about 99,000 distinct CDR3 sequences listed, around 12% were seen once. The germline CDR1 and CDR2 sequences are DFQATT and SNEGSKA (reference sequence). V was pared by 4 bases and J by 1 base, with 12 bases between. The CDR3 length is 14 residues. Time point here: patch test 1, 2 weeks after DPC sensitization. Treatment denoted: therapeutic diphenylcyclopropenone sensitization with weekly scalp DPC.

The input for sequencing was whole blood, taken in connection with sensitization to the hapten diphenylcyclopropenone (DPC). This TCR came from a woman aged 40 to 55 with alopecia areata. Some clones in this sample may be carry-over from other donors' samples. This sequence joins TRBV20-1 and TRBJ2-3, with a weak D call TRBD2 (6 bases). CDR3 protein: CSATRASGTDTQYF. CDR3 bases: TGCAGTGCTACCCGGGCTAGCGGCACAGATACGCAGTATTTT.